This TCR beta chain emerged from a study of OX40 agonist ivuxolimab in advanced cancers. Study at large: A history of anti-PD-1, anti-PD-L1 or anti-CTLA-4 therapy was acceptable, and 30% to 45% had some.

Study-wide points: The work left the antigen specificity of expanded peripheral T cells undetermined. Both CD4+ and CD8+ T cell populations in blood had undergone clonal expansion by week 6 at 0.1 to 3.0 mg/kg.

About this clone: Its specificity is not known.

V gave up 0 bases and J gave up 5 bases, with 10 bases separating them. Germline V gene data show CDR1 as MNHEY and CDR2 as SVGAGI. The CDR3 runs to 14 residues. Profiling relied on immunoSEQ multiplex PCR, and the TCRdb table lists in-frame clones only, not all of them. The sample includes under 50,000 clones, about 89% seen only once; the top ten take 25% to 40%. This sequence was found in an adult with an advanced solid tumor such as melanoma, head and neck, liver or kidney cancer. The V and J genes are TRBV6-5 and TRBJ2-5, with D tentatively TRBD2 (5 bases). The sequencing here drew on CD4+ or CD8+ T cells sorted from blood, taken in a trial of the OX40 agonist ivuxolimab. The CDR3 reads CASSYSRAGETQYF. The CDR3 DNA sequence: TGTGCCAGCAGTTACTCGAGGGCCGGGGAGACCCAGTACTTC.